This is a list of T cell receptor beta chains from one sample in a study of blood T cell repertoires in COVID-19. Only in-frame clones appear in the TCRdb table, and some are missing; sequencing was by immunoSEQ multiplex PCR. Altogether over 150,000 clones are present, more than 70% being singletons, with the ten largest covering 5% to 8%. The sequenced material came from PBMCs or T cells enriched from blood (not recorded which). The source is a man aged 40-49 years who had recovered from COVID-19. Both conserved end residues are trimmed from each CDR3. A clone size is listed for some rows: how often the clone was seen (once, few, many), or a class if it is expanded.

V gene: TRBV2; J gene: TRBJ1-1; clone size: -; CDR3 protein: ASSAGGITEAF
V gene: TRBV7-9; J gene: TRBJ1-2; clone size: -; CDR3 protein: ASSIKTGIPFHGYT
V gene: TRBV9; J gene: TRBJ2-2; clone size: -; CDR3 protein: AGAQGADTGELF
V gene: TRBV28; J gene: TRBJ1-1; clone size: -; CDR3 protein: ASKNRGGTEAF
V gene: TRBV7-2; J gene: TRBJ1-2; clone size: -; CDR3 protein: ASNPSPTVPGYT
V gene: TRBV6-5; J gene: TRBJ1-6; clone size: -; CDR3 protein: ASSYSQGAHNSPLH
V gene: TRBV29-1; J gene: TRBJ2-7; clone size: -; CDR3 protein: SVEDGNIPGGYEQY
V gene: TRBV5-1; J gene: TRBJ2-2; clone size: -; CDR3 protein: ASSRDRANTGELF
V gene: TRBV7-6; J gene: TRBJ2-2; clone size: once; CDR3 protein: ASSPYRGTGELF
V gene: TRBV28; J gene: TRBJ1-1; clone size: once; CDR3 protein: ASSLRDLIVNTEAF
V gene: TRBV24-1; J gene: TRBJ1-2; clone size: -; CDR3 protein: ATSDSDDRDRALRGYT
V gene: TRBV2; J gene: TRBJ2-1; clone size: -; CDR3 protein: ASSLQSYSYNEQF
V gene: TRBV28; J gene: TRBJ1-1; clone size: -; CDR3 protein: ASSNRGLDTEAF
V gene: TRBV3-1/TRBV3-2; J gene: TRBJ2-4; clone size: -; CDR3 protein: ASSQAGFGEY
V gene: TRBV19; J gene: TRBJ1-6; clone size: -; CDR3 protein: ASRFPDGGDSPLH
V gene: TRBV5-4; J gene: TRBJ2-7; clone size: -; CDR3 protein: ASSWTGEEQY
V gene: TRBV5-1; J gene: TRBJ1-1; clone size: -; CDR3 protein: ASSWTGGTEAF
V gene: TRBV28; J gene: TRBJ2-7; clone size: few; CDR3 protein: ASSFSFGTPGGSYEQY
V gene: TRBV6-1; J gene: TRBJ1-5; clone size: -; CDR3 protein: ASSEAIKLNQPQH
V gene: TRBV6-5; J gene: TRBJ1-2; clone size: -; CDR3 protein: ASRRPGQADGYT
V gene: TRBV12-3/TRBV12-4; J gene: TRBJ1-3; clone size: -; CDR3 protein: ASRQGEPIY
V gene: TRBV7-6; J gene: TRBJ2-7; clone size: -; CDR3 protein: ASSLTLGRVHEQY
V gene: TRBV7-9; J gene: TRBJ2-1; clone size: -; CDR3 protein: ASSFGGRPYNEQF
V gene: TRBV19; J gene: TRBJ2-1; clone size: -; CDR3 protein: ASSRAGGSRPYNEQF
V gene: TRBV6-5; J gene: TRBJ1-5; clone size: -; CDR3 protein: ASVLIQGSNQPQH
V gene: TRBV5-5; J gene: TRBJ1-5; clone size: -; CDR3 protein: ASSFRDRYQPQH
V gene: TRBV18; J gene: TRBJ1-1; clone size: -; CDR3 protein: ASSPWDRETGTEAF
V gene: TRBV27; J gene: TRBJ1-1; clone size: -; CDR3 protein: ASATGGPPEAF
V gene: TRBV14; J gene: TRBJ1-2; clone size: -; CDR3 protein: ASSPSFLGLPLVHGYT
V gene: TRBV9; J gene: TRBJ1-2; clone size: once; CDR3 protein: ASSVDSRDLGFFYGYT
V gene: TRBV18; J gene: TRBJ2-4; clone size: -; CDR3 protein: ASSPDAGGIQY
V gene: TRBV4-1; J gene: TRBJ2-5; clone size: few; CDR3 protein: ASATGTGNKETQY
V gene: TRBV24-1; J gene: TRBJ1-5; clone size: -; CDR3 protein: ATSEGSSNQPQH
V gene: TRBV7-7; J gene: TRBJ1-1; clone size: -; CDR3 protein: ASSPDRLNTEAF
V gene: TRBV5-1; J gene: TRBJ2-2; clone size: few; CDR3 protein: ASSEQGANTGELF
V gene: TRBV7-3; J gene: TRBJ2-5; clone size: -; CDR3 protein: ASSLESDQQGETQY
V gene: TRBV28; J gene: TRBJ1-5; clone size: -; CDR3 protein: ASSFLRRTGETSGNQPQH
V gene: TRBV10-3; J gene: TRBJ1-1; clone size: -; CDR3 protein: AISGPTGGNTEAF
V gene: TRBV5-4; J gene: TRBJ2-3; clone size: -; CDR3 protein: ASSSRGLVADTQY
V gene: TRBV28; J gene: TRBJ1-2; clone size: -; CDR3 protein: ASSLSVRVSYGYT
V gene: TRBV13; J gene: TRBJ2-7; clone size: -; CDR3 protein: ASSLILAGIYEQY
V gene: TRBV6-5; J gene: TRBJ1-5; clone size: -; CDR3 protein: ASRSVFAGDQPQH
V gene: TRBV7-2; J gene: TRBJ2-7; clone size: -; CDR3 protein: ASSLSASGSYEQY
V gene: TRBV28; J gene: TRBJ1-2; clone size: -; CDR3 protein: ASSLVTYSGGSNYGYT
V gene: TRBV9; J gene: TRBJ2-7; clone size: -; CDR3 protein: ASSAGTGTEDYEQY